The following is a TCR beta chain sequence with its context. The sequenced fragment ends 3 residues before the CDR3 boundary, so the rest is inferred from the germline J gene. This entry belongs to a study of T cells in women clearing cervical HPV infection. Clones were read by immunoSEQ multiplex PCR, and TCRdb kept only the in-frame ones, dropping some. The listing records over 35,000 clones. CDR3 length equals 15 residues. The germline CDR1 and CDR2 sequences are SEHNR and FQNEAQ (reference sequence). The receptor was isolated from a woman between 18 and 75 years old with a cervical HPV16 infection that either progressed to CIN3+ or cleared (not recorded which). The V and J genes are TRBV7-9 and TRBJ1-4; perhaps TRBD1 as D (5 bases). Material for sequencing was blood buffy coat. The CDR3: CASNPGGPGANVLFF. CDR3 bases read: TGTGCCAGCAACCCCGGGGGTCCTGGGGCCAACGTA.